Listed below are T cell receptor beta chains from one sample, sequenced in a study of shared clonotypes between healthy human individuals. Repertoires were generated with immunoSEQ multiplex PCR, while TCRdb's copy carries only in-frame clones and drops some. The sample lists around 430,000 clones; 75% to 85% were seen once. The sequenced material came from PBMCs. The receptors come from a woman in her forties in good health. Some clones in this sample may be carry-over from other donors' samples. The CDR3 runs from the conserved cysteine through the conserved F or W. Fields, in order: CDR3 DNA, CDR3 protein, V gene, J gene, clone size, D gene. The D gene is left open where the match is weak. Clone size is not always given. Where it is, it says once, few, many or a class for expanded clones.

TGCGCCAGCAGCCAAGATTCATGGGCAGGGGTCGCAGGGGAGCTGTTTTTT	CASSQDSWAGVAGELFF	TRBV7-9	TRBJ2-2	-	-
TGCGCCAGCAGGGTAGCGGGAGGCAATGAGCAGTTCTTC	CASRVAGGNEQFF	TRBV4-1	TRBJ2-1	-	TRBD2
TGTGCCAGCAGTAATCCGGGACTAGCGAACAAAGGGACCTACAATGAGCAGTTCTTC	CASSNPGLANKGTYNEQFF	TRBV27	TRBJ2-1	-	TRBD2
TGCGCCAGCAGCGGGGGGGCCTATGAGCAGTTCTTC	CASSGGAYEQFF	TRBV5-1	TRBJ2-1	-	-
TGTGCCAGCAGCTTACAATGGACCGATGAGCAGTTCTTC	CASSLQWTDEQFF	TRBV13	TRBJ2-1	-	-
TGTGCCAGCAAATCCGGGACAGGGAATGAGCAGTTCTTC	CASKSGTGNEQFF	TRBV6-4	TRBJ2-1	-	TRBD1
TGTGCCAGCAGCCGATACCTCCAACAGGACTACGAGCAGTACTTC	CASSRYLQQDYEQYF	TRBV4-2	TRBJ2-7	-	-
TGTGCCAGCAGCCGGGGTAATAGCAATCAGCCCCAGCATTTT	CASSRGNSNQPQHF	TRBV7-2	TRBJ1-5	-	-
TGTGCCAGCAGTTTAGTTAGCGGGAGTTTAGACACCGGGGAGCTGTTTTTT	CASSLVSGSLDTGELFF	TRBV27	TRBJ2-2	-	TRBD2
TGCAGCGTTGAAGTTGGGACCCAGTACTTC	CSVEVGTQYF	TRBV29-1	TRBJ2-5	-	-
TGTGCCAGCAGCACCCTAGCGGGAGGGGCGACAGATACGCAGTATTTT	CASSTLAGGATDTQYF	TRBV9	TRBJ2-3	-	TRBD2
TGTGCCAGCTGTCGACAGGGGATCTCCTACGAGCAGTACTTC	CASCRQGISYEQYF	TRBV28	TRBJ2-7	-	TRBD1
TGTGCCAGCAGTCCCTTGGTGTTAAAGGCCTACGAGCAGTACTTC	CASSPLVLKAYEQYF	TRBV27	TRBJ2-7	-	-
TGTGCCAGCAGCTTAGCTGGACAGTCAAGGGAGCAGTTCTTC	CASSLAGQSREQFF	TRBV7-7	TRBJ2-1	-	-
TGTGCCAGCAGCCCCCGTGCTGGAGGGAACTCTAGAACCGGGGAGCTGTTTTTT	CASSPRAGGNSRTGELFF	TRBV7-2	TRBJ2-2	once	-
TGTGCCTGGAGTGTGACCGGAGGGGACACTGAAGCTTTCTTT	CAWSVTGGDTEAFF	TRBV30	TRBJ1-1	-	-
TGTGCCAGCAGTTTATCGAGTTTCTACGAGCAGTACTTC	CASSLSSFYEQYF	TRBV27	TRBJ2-7	-	-
TGTGCCAGCAGCTTAGACCGGATCACTGAAGCTTTCTTT	CASSLDRITEAFF	TRBV7-2	TRBJ1-1	-	-
TGTGCCAGCAGCTCGCAGTCAGGGGGCACGGAGACCCAGTACTTC	CASSSQSGGTETQYF	TRBV5-4	TRBJ2-5	many	TRBD1
TGTGCCAGCAGCGACCGTCTCTATGGCTACACCTTC	CASSDRLYGYTF	TRBV7-8	TRBJ1-2	once	-
TGTGCCAGCAGCTCTGTGGGACAGGGCGAGCAGTACTTC	CASSSVGQGEQYF	TRBV7-2	TRBJ2-7	-	TRBD1
TGTGCCAGCTCAACGCGACACTACACTGAAGCTTTCTTT	CASSTRHYTEAFF	TRBV18	TRBJ1-1	-	-
TGTGCCAGTAAAGACAGGGATAGGAACACCATATATTTT	CASKDRDRNTIYF	TRBV19	TRBJ1-3	few	TRBD1
TGTGCCAGCAGTCAGAACTCCTACGAGCAGTACTTC	CASSQNSYEQYF	TRBV6-1	TRBJ2-7	-	-
TGTGCCAGCAGCGACAGCGGTCAGCCCCAGCATTTT	CASSDSGQPQHF	TRBV6-6	TRBJ1-5	few	-
TGTGCCAGCAGCTTTCTAGCGGGAGGGCCAGGGGGTGAGCAGTTCTTC	CASSFLAGGPGGEQFF	TRBV11-2	TRBJ2-1	-	TRBD2
TGTGCCAGCAGTATTAGCGGGAGGTGGAACGAGCAGTACTTC	CASSISGRWNEQYF	TRBV6-1	TRBJ2-7	-	TRBD2